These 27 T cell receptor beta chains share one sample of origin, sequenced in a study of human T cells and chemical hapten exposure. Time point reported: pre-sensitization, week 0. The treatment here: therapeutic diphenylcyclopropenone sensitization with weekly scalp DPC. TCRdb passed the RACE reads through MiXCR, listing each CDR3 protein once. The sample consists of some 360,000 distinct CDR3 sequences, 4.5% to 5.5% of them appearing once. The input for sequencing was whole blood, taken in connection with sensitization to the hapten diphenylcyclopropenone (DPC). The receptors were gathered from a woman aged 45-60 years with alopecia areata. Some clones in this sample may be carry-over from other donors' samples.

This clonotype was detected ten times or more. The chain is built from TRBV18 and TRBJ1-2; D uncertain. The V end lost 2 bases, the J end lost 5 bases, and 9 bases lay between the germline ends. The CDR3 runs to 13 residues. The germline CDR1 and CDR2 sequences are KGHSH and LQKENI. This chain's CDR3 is CASSPAGGYGYTF. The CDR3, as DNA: TGTGCCAGCTCACCAGCAGGAGGGTATGGCTACACCTTC.

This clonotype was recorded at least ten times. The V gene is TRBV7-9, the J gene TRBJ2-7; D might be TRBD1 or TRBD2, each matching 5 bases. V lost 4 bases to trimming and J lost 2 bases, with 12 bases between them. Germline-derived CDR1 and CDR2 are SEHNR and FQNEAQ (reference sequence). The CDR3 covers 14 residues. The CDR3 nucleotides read TGTGCCAGCAGCTACGGGACGGTAACCTACGAGCAGTACTTC. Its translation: CASSYGTVTYEQYF.

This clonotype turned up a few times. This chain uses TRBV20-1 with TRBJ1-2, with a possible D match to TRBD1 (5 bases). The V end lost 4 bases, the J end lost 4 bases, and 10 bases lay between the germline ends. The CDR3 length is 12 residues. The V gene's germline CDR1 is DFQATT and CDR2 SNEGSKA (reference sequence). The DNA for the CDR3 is TGCAGTGCTACCGGGACGGCCTATGGCTACACCTTC. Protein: CSATGTAYGYTF.

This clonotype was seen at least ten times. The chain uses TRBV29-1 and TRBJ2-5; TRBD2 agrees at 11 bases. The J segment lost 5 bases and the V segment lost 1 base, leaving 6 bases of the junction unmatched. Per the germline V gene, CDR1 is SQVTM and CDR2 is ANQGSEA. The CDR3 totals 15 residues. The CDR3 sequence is CSVEGSSGRSETQYF. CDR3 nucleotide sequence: TGCAGCGTTGAAGGGTCTAGCGGGAGGAGCGAGACCCAGTACTTC.

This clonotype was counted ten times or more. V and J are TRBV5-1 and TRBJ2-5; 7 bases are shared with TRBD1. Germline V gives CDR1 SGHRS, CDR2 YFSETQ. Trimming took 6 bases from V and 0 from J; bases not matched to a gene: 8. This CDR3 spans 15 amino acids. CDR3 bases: TGCGCCAGCAAACAACAGGGGACATACCAAGAGACCCAGTACTTC. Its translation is CASKQQGTYQETQYF.

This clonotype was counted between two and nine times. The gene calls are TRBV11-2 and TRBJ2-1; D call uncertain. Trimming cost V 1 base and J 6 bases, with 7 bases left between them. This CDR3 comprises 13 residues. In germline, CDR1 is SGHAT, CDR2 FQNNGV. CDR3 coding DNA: TGTGCCAGCAGCTTAGTCGGTAGCAATGAGCAGTTCTTC. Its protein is CASSLVGSNEQFF.

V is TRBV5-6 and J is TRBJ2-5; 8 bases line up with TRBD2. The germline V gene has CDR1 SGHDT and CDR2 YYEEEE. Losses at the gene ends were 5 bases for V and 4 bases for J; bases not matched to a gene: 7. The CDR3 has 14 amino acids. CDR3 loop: CASSSIAGRETQYF. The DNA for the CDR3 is TGTGCCAGCAGTTCTATAGCGGGGAGAGAGACCCAGTACTTC.

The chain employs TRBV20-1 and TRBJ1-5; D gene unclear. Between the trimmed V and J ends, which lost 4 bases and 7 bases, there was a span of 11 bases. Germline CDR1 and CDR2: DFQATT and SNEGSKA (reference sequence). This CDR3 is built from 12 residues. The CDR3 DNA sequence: TGCAGTGCTAAGGTAGGAGGACAGCCCCAGCATTTT. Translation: CSAKVGGQPQHF.

The CDR3 here is CASSFRRRGEQYF. In DNA form, the CDR3 reads TGTGCCAGCAGTTTCCGGAGGAGGGGCGAGCAGTACTTC. The chain uses TRBV27 and TRBJ2-7, with D possibly matching TRBD2 (6 bases). With 3 bases removed from V and 6 bases from J, the gap between germline ends came to 12 bases. The CDR3 length is 13 residues. Per the germline V gene, CDR1 is MNHEY and CDR2 is SMNVEV (reference sequence).

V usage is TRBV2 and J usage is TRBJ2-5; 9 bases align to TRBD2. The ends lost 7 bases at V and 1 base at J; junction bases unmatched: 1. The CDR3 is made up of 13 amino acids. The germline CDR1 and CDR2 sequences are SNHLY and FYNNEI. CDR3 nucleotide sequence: TGTGCCAGCATGCGGGGGGGCCAAGAGACCCAGTACTTC. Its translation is CASMRGGQETQYF. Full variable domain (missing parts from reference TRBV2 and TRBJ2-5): EPEVTQTPSHQVTQMGQEVILRCVPISNHLYFYWYRQILGQKVEFLVSFYNNEISEKSEIFDDQFSVERPDGSNFTLKIRSTKLEDSAMYFCASMRGGQETQYFGPGTRLLVL.

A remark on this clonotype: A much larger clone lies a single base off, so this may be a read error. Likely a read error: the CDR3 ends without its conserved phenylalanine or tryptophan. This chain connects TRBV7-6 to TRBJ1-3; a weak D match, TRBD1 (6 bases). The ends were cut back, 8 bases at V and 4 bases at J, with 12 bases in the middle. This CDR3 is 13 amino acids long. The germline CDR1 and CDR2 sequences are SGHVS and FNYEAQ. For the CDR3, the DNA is TGTGCCAGCTCCCCGGGGACAGGAAACACCATATATTTG. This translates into CASSPGTGNTIYL.

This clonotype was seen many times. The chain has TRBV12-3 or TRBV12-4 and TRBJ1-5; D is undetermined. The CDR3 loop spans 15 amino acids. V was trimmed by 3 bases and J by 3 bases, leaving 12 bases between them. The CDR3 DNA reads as TGTGCCAGCAGTTTCTCGGCAGAAGCCAATCAGCCCCAGCATTTT. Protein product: CASSFSAEANQPQHF.

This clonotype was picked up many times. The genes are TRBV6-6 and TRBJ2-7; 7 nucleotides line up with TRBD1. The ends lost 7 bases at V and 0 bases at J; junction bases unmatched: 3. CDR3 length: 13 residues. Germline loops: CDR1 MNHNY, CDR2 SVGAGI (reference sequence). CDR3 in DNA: TGTGCCAGCATGGACAGGAGCTCCTACGAGCAGTACTTC. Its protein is CASMDRSSYEQYF.

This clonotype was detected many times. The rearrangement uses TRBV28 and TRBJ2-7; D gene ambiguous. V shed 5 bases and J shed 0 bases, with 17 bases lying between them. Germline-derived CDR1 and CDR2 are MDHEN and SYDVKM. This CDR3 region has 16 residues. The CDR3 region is CASSPTLGVYSYEQYF. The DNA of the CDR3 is TGTGCCAGCAGTCCGACGCTTGGGGTCTACTCCTACGAGCAGTACTTC.

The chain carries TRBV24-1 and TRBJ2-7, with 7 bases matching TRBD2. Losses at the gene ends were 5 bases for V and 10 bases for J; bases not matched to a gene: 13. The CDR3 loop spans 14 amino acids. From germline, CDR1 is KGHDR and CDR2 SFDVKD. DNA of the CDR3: TGTGCCACCAGTGTATCCGGCGGGAGCTATGGCCAGTACTTC. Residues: CATSVSGGSYGQYF.

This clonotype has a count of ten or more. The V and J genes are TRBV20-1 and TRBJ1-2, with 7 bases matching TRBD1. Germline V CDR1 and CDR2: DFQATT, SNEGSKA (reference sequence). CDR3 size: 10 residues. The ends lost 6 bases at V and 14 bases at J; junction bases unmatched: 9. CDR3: CSAGTAGSTF. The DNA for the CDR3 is TGCAGTGCGGGGACAGCGGGCTCAACCTTC.

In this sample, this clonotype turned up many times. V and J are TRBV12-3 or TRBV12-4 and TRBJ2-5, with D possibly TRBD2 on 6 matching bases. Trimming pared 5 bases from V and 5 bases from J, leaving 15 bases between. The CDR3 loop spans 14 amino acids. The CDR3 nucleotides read TGTGCCAGCAGTCCCCTTGCTAGCGTTGAGACCCAGTACTTC. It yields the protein CASSPLASVETQYF.

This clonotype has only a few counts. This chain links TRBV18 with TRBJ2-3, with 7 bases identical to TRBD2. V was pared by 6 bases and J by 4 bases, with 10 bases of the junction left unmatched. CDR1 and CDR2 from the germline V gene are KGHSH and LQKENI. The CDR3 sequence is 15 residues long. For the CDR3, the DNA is TGTGCCAGCTCTCAACCGGGACTACAACCAGATACGCAGTATTTT. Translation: CASSQPGLQPDTQYF.

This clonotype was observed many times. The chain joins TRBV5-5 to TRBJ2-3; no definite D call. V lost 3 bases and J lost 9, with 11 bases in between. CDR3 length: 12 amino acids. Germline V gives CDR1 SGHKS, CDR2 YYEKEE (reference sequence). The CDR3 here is CASSSPMETQYF. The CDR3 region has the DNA TGTGCCAGCAGCTCCCCTATGGAAACGCAGTATTTT.

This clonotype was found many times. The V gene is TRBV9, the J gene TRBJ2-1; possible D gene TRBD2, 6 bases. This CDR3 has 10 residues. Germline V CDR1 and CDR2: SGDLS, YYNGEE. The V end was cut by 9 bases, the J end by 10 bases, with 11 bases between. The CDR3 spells CATLAREQFF. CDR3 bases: TGTGCCACCCTAGCGCGGGAGCAGTTCTTC.

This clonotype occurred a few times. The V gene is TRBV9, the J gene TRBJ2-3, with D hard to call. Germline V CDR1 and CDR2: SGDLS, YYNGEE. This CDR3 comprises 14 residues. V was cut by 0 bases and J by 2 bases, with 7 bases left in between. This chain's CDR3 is CASSVGPFTDTQYF. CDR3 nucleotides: TGTGCCAGCAGCGTAGGACCGTTCACAGATACGCAGTATTTT.

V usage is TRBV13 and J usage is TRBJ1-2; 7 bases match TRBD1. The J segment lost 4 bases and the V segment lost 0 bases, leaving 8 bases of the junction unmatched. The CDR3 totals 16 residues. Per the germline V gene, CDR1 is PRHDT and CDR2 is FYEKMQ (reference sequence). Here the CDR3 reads CASSLGRGGGLYGYTF. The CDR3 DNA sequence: TGTGCCAGCAGCTTAGGCCGCGGAGGGGGCCTCTATGGCTACACCTTC.

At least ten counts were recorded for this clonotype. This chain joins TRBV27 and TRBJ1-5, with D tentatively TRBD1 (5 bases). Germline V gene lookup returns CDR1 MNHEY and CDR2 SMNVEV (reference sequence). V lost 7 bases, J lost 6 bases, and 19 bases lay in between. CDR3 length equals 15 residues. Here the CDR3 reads CASTPAGNYGQPQHF. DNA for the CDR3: TGTGCCAGCACCCCAGCAGGGAATTATGGTCAGCCCCAGCATTTT.

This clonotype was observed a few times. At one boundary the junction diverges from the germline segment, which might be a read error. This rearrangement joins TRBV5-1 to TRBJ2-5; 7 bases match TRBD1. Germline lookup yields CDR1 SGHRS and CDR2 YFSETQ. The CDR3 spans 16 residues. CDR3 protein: CASSLSPDRTQEAQYF. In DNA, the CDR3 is TGCGCCAGCAGCTTGAGTCCGGACAGGACCCAAGAGGCCCAGTACTTC.

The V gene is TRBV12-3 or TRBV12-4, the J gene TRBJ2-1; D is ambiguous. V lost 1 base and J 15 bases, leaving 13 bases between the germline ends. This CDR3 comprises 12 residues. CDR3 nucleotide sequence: TGTGCCAGCAGTTTAGAGGGTTGGGGTAGGTTCTTC. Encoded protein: CASSLEGWGRFF.

This CDR3 is CASRRDSGLMQFF. In DNA form, the CDR3 reads TGTGCCAGCAGACGGGACTCCGGATTGATGCAGTTCTTC. This rearrangement joins TRBV12-3 or TRBV12-4 to TRBJ2-1, with D perhaps TRBD2 (6 bases). This CDR3 region has 13 residues. The V end lost 6 bases, the J end lost 12 bases, and 18 bases lay between the germline ends.

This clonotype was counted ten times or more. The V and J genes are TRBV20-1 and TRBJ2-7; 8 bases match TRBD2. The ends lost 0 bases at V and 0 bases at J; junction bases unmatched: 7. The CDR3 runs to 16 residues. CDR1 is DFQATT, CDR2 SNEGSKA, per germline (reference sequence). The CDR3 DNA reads TGCAGTGCTAGAGATTTTACTAGCGGATTCTCCTACGAGCAGTACTTC. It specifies CSARDFTSGFSYEQYF.